This TCR beta chain stems from a study of shared clonotypes between healthy human individuals. Study-level results: The donor pool, a small one, limited the genetic and exposure-history diversity represented. Among the subsets, naive ones generally showed larger estimated richness than memory ones. Generation probability values for non-shared clonotypes were lower than those for clonotypes shared by all four donors.

Terminally differentiated effector memory CD45RA+ cells were excluded by CCR7 positive selection of CD45RO-negative cells. In the source study's methods: There were no quality scores in the junction-only immunoSEQ sequences, so filtering differed. Libraries were prepared by immunoSEQ multiplex PCR; TCRdb keeps only in-frame clonotypes and omits some of them. Clone size and the V and J calls come from that table; the DNA yielded D and trimming. The table shows roughly 590,000 clones, with roughly 95% occurring only once. CDR1 and CDR2 (germline): SGDLS, YYNGEE. The CDR3 runs to 13 residues. Trimming removed 0 bases from V and 4 bases from J, with 4 bases in between. About this clone: Its antigen is undetermined. Other DNA sequences of this sample code for an identical CDR3.

The rearrangement links TRBV9 to TRBJ2-2; D not certain. The receptor's source is a woman aged 25-40 years in good health. The sequenced material came from naive CD8+ T cells sorted from blood. CDR3 protein: CASSVEGTGELFF. The DNA for the CDR3 is TGTGCCAGCAGCGTAGAGGGCACCGGGGAGCTGTTTTTT.